Below are 20 T cell receptor beta chains sequenced from a single sample in a study of T cells in Graves' hyperthyroidism and ophthalmopathy. The CDR3 regions of TCR beta were amplified from RNA transcripts. First-round RT-PCR targeting the TCR CDR3 was performed with the HTBI primer set. TCRdb itself ran the multiplex PCR reads through MiXCR, one entry per CDR3 protein. The top ten hold less than 9% of the sample, which has hundreds of thousands of distinct CDR3 sequences, roughly 45% seen once. The sequenced sample consisted of peripheral blood or thyroid tissue (not recorded which). These receptors were taken from an adult man with Graves' disease, either hyperthyroidism or ophthalmopathy (not recorded which).

The chain carries TRBV30 and TRBJ1-2; D remains unclear. The CDR3 runs to 13 residues. The germline V gene encodes CDR1 GTSNPN and CDR2 SVGIG (reference sequence). The V end lost 0 bases, the J end lost 2 bases, and 7 bases lay between the germline ends. For the CDR3, the DNA is TGTGCCTGGAGTGTACTGCGGAACTATGGCTACACCTTC. Translated: CAWSVLRNYGYTF.

As for this clonotype: A clone one base away is much larger, so this may be a read error. J is TRBJ2-5 and V is TRBV7-9, with D unresolved. This CDR3 spans 11 amino acids. CDR1 SEHNR and CDR2 FQNEAQ come from the germline V gene (reference sequence). In DNA form, the CDR3 reads TGCAGCGCCCAGGTGGTCAAGATCCAGTACTTC. Its protein product is CSAQVVKIQYF.

This clonotype showed up just a few times. V gene TRBV4-1 combines with J gene TRBJ2-7, with 7 bases aligning to TRBD1. Germline V gene data show CDR1 as MGHRA and CDR2 as YSYEKL. J lost 2 bases, V lost 2 bases, and 6 bases had no gene match. The CDR3 runs to 15 residues. CDR3 nucleotides: TGCGCCAGCAGCCAACTTCACAGGGGCACCTACGAGCAGTACTTC. Translated: CASSQLHRGTYEQYF.

This sequence joins TRBV5-1 and TRBJ1-3; D is ambiguous. The germline CDR1 and CDR2 sequences are SGHRS and YFSETQ. This CDR3 region has 14 residues. The ends were cut back, 7 bases at V and 0 bases at J, with 11 bases in the middle. CDR3 DNA: TGCGCCAGCCACCCCGGTGGCTCTGGAAACACCATATATTTT. This codes for CASHPGGSGNTIYF.

The chain employs TRBV5-1 and TRBJ2-6; D is perhaps TRBD2 (6 bases). This CDR3 has 16 residues. Per the germline V gene, CDR1 is SGHRS and CDR2 is YFSETQ. V was shortened by 3 bases and J by 2 bases, with 12 bases between the two germline ends. This chain's CDR3 is CASSSSGVPGANVLTF. Written as DNA, the CDR3 is TGCGCCAGCAGCTCATCGGGGGTACCTGGGGCCAACGTCCTGACTTTC.

For this clonotype: A much larger clone lies one base from this, so it may be a read error. V and J are TRBV2 and TRBJ2-7; no definite D call. Trimming removed 6 bases from V and 2 bases from J, with 14 bases in between. The CDR3 is 14 residues long. The germline V gene encodes CDR1 SNHLY and CDR2 FYNNEI. The DNA for the CDR3 is TGTGCCAGCAGCTCATCCCTGATCCCCTACGAGCAGTACTTC. This translates into CASSSSLIPYEQYF.

Comment on this clonotype: The junction differs from germline at one of its ends, possibly a read error. The chain employs TRBV10-2 and TRBJ2-7; D tentatively fits TRBD1 or TRBD2 (5 bases each). CDR3 size: 16 residues. Germline V lookup: CDR1 WSHSY, CDR2 SAAADI. CDR3 amino acids: CASSPSRGVNSYEQYF. The CDR3 DNA reads as TGTGCCAGCAGTCCCAGCAGAGGGGTAAACTCCTACGAGCAGTACTTC.

The chain links TRBV20-1 to TRBJ1-2, with D unresolved. V lost 1 base and J lost 3, with 12 bases in between. Per the germline V gene, CDR1 is DFQATT and CDR2 is SNEGSKA (reference sequence). This CDR3 is built from 14 residues. The CDR3 loop reads CSARAPTHDYGYTF. CDR3 nucleotide sequence: TGCAGTGCTAGAGCCCCAACACACGACTATGGCTACACCTTC.

This clonotype was detected only once. The chain combines TRBV7-3 with TRBJ1-1; no clear D gene. CDR1 is SGHTA and CDR2 is FQGTGA in the germline V gene. Trimming cost V 0 bases and J 0 bases, with 17 bases left between them. This CDR3 region has 18 residues. The CDR3 protein is CASSLTPTVTTLNTEAFF. The CDR3 bases are TGTGCCAGCAGCTTAACTCCCACCGTCACAACACTGAACACTGAAGCTTTCTTT.

This chain's CDR3 is CASTQDGGDTIYF. CDR3 sequence (DNA): TGTGCCAGCACCCAAGACGGGGGGGACACCATATATTTT. This chain joins TRBV7-9 and TRBJ1-3; D is possibly TRBD1 (5 bases). Germline assignment: CDR1 SEHNR and CDR2 FQNEAQ (reference sequence). The CDR3 spans 13 residues. V lost 7 bases, J lost 8 bases, and 15 bases lay in between.

Ten or more counts support this clonotype. The CDR3: CASSQTSGSYEQYF. As DNA, the CDR3 is TGTGCCAGCAGCCAGACTAGCGGGAGTTACGAGCAGTACTTC. The chain joins TRBV7-8 to TRBJ2-7, with TRBD2 matching over 12 bases. The CDR3 runs to 14 residues. Germline loops: CDR1 SGHVS, CDR2 FQNEAQ. The J segment lost 4 bases and the V segment lost 5 bases, leaving 3 bases of the junction unmatched.

About this clonotype: With a much larger clone just one base away, this may be a read error. This chain uses TRBV29-1 with TRBJ1-1; D gene ambiguous. Germline CDR1 and CDR2: SQVTM and ANQGSEA. The CDR3 covers 11 residues. The CDR3: CSVEIMAEASF. CDR3 in DNA: TGCAGCGTTGAAATCATGGCTGAAGCTTCCTTT.

V usage is TRBV20-1 and J usage is TRBJ1-5; D unresolved. Germline V CDR1 and CDR2: DFQATT, SNEGSKA (reference sequence). V lost 5 bases and J 0 bases, leaving 23 bases between the germline ends. The CDR3 totals 18 residues. This chain's CDR3 is CSAPTYSPRISSNQPQHF. The CDR3 region has the DNA TGCAGTGCTCCAACGTACAGTCCCCGAATCTCTAGCAATCAGCCCCAGCATTTT.

The rearrangement joins TRBV7-6 to TRBJ2-5, with a tentative D call TRBD2 (5 bases). V was pared by 1 base and J by 5 bases, with 14 bases between. The CDR3 extends over 15 amino acids. From germline, CDR1 is SGHVS and CDR2 FNYEAQ. Written as DNA, the CDR3 is TGTGCCAGCAGCTTAGTCGTCGGGATGCGTGAGACCCAGTACTTC. Translated, it gives CASSLVVGMRETQYF.

This clonotype has ten or more counts. This chain links TRBV19 with TRBJ1-1; possible D gene TRBD1, 5 bases. There are 14 residues in the CDR3. Trimming pared 5 bases from V and 1 base from J, leaving 11 bases between. CDR1 and CDR2 from the germline V gene are LNHDA and SQIVND (reference sequence). CDR3 protein: CASSHLQANTEAFF. CDR3 nucleotides: TGTGCCAGTAGTCATTTACAGGCGAACACTGAAGCTTTCTTT. Together with reference TRBV19 and TRBJ1-1, the CDR3 gives the full variable domain: DGGITQSPKYLFRKEGQNVTLSCEQNLNHDAMYWYRQDPGQGLRLIYYSQIVNDFQKGDIAEGYSVSREKKESFPLTVTSAQKNPTAFYLCASSHLQANTEAFFGQGTRLTVV.

Details on this clonotype: A much larger clone differs from this one at a single base, so this may be a read error. This chain uses TRBV20-1 with TRBJ1-3; the D gene is possibly TRBD1 (6 bases). Germline V lookup: CDR1 DFQATT, CDR2 SNEGSKA (reference sequence). The CDR3 sequence is 15 residues long. The DNA of the CDR3 is TGCAGTGCTAGAGGTGGGACATCCTCTGGAAACATCATATATTTT. Translating it yields CSARGGTSSGNIIYF.

This clonotype occurred once. V is TRBV7-3 and J is TRBJ1-2; TRBD1 might be the D (6 bases). Trimming took 0 bases from V and 6 from J, leaving 14 bases between them. The CDR3 sequence is 15 residues long. Per germline, CDR1 SGHTA and CDR2 FQGTGA. The CDR3 loop is CASSLTPTGFDGYTF. The CDR3 nucleotides read TGTGCCAGCAGCTTAACCCCGACAGGATTCGATGGCTACACCTTC.

There are many counts of this clonotype. This rearrangement joins TRBV2 to TRBJ1-1; D is uncertain. The CDR3 runs to 13 residues. V was pared by 7 bases and J by 0 bases, with 9 bases between. CDR1 is SNHLY, CDR2 FYNNEI, per germline. CDR3 protein: CASNSLMNTEAFF. For the CDR3, the DNA is TGTGCCAGCAATTCCCTGATGAACACTGAAGCTTTCTTT.

In its sample, this clonotype was seen a few times. The V gene is TRBV5-1, the J gene TRBJ1-6, with D perhaps matching TRBD1 (5 bases). CDR1 and CDR2 (germline): SGHRS, YFSETQ. This CDR3 is built from 14 residues. V was shortened by 5 bases and J by 5 bases, with 11 bases between the two germline ends. CDR3: CASRKTGDNSPLHF. CDR3 DNA sequence: TGCGCCAGCAGGAAAACAGGAGATAATTCACCCCTCCACTTT. The complete variable domain, with remaining parts taken from reference TRBV5-1 and TRBJ1-6, reads KAGVTQTPRYLIKTRGQQVTLSCSPISGHRSVSWYQQTPGQGLQFLFEYFSETQRNKGNFPGRFSGRQFSNSRSEMNVSTLELGDSALYLCASRKTGDNSPLHFGNGTRLTVT.

This clonotype came up a few times. The chain employs TRBV2 and TRBJ1-4; a weak D match, TRBD1 (6 bases). The V gene lost 8 bases and the J gene lost 0 bases, with 16 bases spanning the gap. This CDR3 is built from 16 residues. Germline V gives CDR1 SNHLY, CDR2 FYNNEI. The CDR3, as DNA: TGTGCCAGCGAAGACAGGCCCCCTGCAACTAATGAAAAACTGTTTTTT. Translation: CASEDRPPATNEKLFF.